Shown below are 19 T cell receptor beta chains from a single sample sequenced in a study of identical twins. TCRdb redid the calling of the 5' RACE reads with MiXCR, one entry per CDR3 protein. The sample lists around 250,000 distinct CDR3 sequences, 6.5% to 9.5% occurring once. These data also featured in a second study, about yellow fever vaccine responses in identical twins.

The sample consisted of CD8+ T cells sorted from blood. The receptor source for this set is a woman aged 18-29 years in good health.

This clonotype occurred many times. Here the CDR3 DNA reads TGTGCCAGCAGCGCCGGGACAGTTTCCTACGAGCAGTACTTC. Translated: CASSAGTVSYEQYF. The chain recombines TRBV7-9 with TRBJ2-7; 7 bases are a match to TRBD1. Trimming at V came to 5 bases and at J to 1 base, leaving 5 bases not matched to a gene. CDR3 size: 14 residues. Per germline, CDR1 SEHNR and CDR2 FQNEAQ (reference sequence).

V gene TRBV6-5 combines with J gene TRBJ1-2; TRBD1 might be the D (6 bases). CDR3 size: 15 residues. Germline CDR1 reads MNHEY; CDR2 reads SVGAGI. Trimming shortened V by 6 bases and J by 8 bases, and 22 bases separated the two germline ends. CDR3 in amino acids: CASSPRGGSLGGYTF. As DNA, the CDR3 is TGTGCCAGCAGCCCCCGCGGGGGCTCATTAGGCGGCTACACCTTC.

J is TRBJ2-1 and V is TRBV18; D may be TRBD2 (6 bases). The CDR3 contains 13 residues. Trimming cost V 1 base and J 9 bases, with 10 bases left between them. Germline V gene lookup returns CDR1 KGHSH and CDR2 LQKENI. CDR3 nucleotides: TGTGCCAGCTCACCACAATCTAGCGTTGAGCAGTTCTTC. Protein: CASSPQSSVEQFF.

The CDR3 here is CASSTRLAGVSFPSGDNEQFF. CDR3 DNA: TGCGCCAGCAGCACTAGACTAGCGGGAGTGTCGTTCCCGAGTGGTGACAATGAGCAGTTCTTC. This chain links TRBV5-1 with TRBJ2-1, with 12 bases fitting TRBD2. In germline, CDR1 is SGHRS, CDR2 YFSETQ. The CDR3 is 21 amino acids. Unmatched junction bases numbered 22, after V lost 4 bases and J lost 5 bases.

This clonotype showed up many times. The chain couples TRBV12-3 or TRBV12-4 to TRBJ2-5; 10 bases map to TRBD1. CDR3 length equals 14 residues. The J segment lost 4 bases and the V segment lost 7 bases, leaving 6 bases of the junction unmatched. The CDR3 nucleotides read TGTGCCAGCACCACTGGACAGGGGGTAGAGACCCAGTACTTC. Protein product: CASTTGQGVETQYF.

This clonotype turned up a few times. V and J are TRBV7-9 and TRBJ2-7; D is undetermined. The CDR3 consists of 14 residues. Germline assignment: CDR1 SEHNR and CDR2 FQNEAQ (reference sequence). The V and J ends lost 3 bases and 2 bases respectively, with 11 bases between them. Written as DNA, the CDR3 is TGTGCCAGCAGCTTCGGACCTGGGCCCTACGAGCAGTACTTC. This gives the protein CASSFGPGPYEQYF.

This chain joins TRBV6-1 and TRBJ1-4; TRBD1 is a possible D gene (5 bases). The V and J ends lost 5 bases and 8 bases respectively, with 15 bases between them. The CDR3 length is 14 residues. Germline CDR1 reads MNHNS; CDR2 reads SASEGT. The CDR3 sequence is CASSPAGAGEKLFF. CDR3 in DNA: TGTGCCAGCAGTCCCGCTGGGGCTGGAGAAAAACTGTTTTTT.

This clonotype was detected many times. The chain recombines TRBV10-3 with TRBJ1-2, with D possibly matching TRBD1 (6 bases). The V gene's germline CDR1 is ENHRY and CDR2 SYGVKD. This CDR3 contains 16 residues. V was trimmed by 0 bases and J by 0 bases, leaving 11 bases between them. In DNA, the CDR3 is TGTGCCATCAGTGAGTCGGGGGGCCGAGCTAACTATGGCTACACCTTC. This translates into CAISESGGRANYGYTF.

This clonotype came up a few times. The CDR3 protein is CSVDSGITDTQYF. The CDR3 DNA sequence: TGCAGTGTAGATTCAGGGATCACAGATACGCAGTATTTT. V gene TRBV20-1 combines with J gene TRBJ2-3; tentative D call: TRBD1 (5 bases). Trimming cost V 7 bases and J 2 bases, with 13 bases left between them. CDR1 and CDR2 from the germline V gene are DFQATT and SNEGSKA (reference sequence). The CDR3 has 13 amino acids.

This clonotype was detected only a few times. The chain is built from TRBV7-9 and TRBJ2-3; 9 bases align to TRBD2. The CDR3 covers 16 residues. J gave up 3 bases and V 5 bases, and 9 bases lay outside the gene matches. The germline V gene encodes CDR1 SEHNR and CDR2 FQNEAQ (reference sequence). Here the CDR3 reads CASSAVAGALTDTQYF. The CDR3 DNA follows: TGTGCCAGCAGCGCGGTAGCGGGAGCTTTGACAGATACGCAGTATTTT.

In this sample, this clonotype turned up many times. The rearrangement links TRBV27 to TRBJ2-5; no clear D gene. Germline V gene lookup returns CDR1 MNHEY and CDR2 SMNVEV (reference sequence). The V end lost 3 bases, the J end lost 1 base, and 15 bases lay between the germline ends. The CDR3 is made up of 16 amino acids. The CDR3 here is CASSLAAPSFQETQYF. The CDR3 nucleotides read TGTGCCAGCAGTTTGGCGGCTCCATCTTTCCAAGAGACCCAGTACTTC.

This clonotype was seen more than once but under ten times. V gene TRBV29-1 combines with J gene TRBJ1-3, with D possibly TRBD1 on 5 matching bases. CDR3 length equals 14 residues. Germline lookup yields CDR1 SQVTM and CDR2 ANQGSEA. The V and J ends lost 6 bases and 0 bases respectively, with 12 bases between them. For the CDR3, the DNA is TGCAGCGTCGCGGGACTTTACTCTGGAAACACCATATATTTT. Protein product: CSVAGLYSGNTIYF.

This chain links TRBV20-1 with TRBJ2-1; 15 nucleotides match TRBD2. This CDR3 has 18 amino acids. The germline V gene has CDR1 DFQATT and CDR2 SNEGSKA (reference sequence). Trimming cost V 3 bases and J 3 bases; bases outside gene matches: 9. The CDR3 loop reads CSASPGTSGGPYYNEQFF. CDR3 in DNA: TGCAGTGCTAGCCCGGGGACTAGCGGGGGGCCCTACTACAATGAGCAGTTCTTC.

There are many counts of this clonotype. The chain carries TRBV5-1 and TRBJ2-3; TRBD2 agrees at 7 bases. The CDR3 has 18 amino acids. Germline values: CDR1 SGHRS, CDR2 YFSETQ. The V and J ends lost 3 bases and 0 bases, in that order; junction bases with no gene match: 13. The CDR3 DNA is TGCGCCAGCAGCTCGTGGACTAGATCCCAAGTAAGCACAGATACGCAGTATTTT. Protein product: CASSSWTRSQVSTDTQYF.

This clonotype was seen many times. The CDR3 DNA is TGTGCCAGCAGCTTTCTTTCCGGGACAGTAAAAGAGACCCAGTACTTC. Translating it yields CASSFLSGTVKETQYF. The chain has TRBV7-9 and TRBJ2-5; 7 bases are shared with TRBD1. This CDR3 region has 16 residues. V gave up 3 bases and J gave up 3 bases; unmatched junction bases: 10. Germline V gene lookup returns CDR1 SEHNR and CDR2 FQNEAQ (reference sequence).

This clonotype was counted between two and nine times. The genes are TRBV5-1 and TRBJ2-7; no definite D call. CDR1 and CDR2 from the germline V gene are SGHRS and YFSETQ. This CDR3 has 14 amino acids. With 2 bases removed from V and 5 bases from J, the gap between germline ends came to 14 bases. DNA of the CDR3: TGCGCCAGCAGCTTCGGCGACCTGGGGAACGAGCAGTACTTC. It is translated as CASSFGDLGNEQYF.

This clonotype was recorded at least ten times. The gene calls are TRBV28 and TRBJ2-2; D might be TRBD1 or TRBD2, each matching 5 bases. The CDR3 is made up of 16 amino acids. The V gene lost 4 bases and the J gene lost 4 bases, with 16 bases spanning the gap. Germline V gene data show CDR1 as MDHEN and CDR2 as SYDVKM. The CDR3 DNA sequence: TGTGCCAGCAGTTACCCCGGGCAGGGACCCACCGGGGAGCTGTTTTTT. Translation gives CASSYPGQGPTGELFF.

The rearrangement uses TRBV6-2 or TRBV6-3 and TRBJ2-1, with TRBD1 matching over 8 bases. This CDR3 is built from 15 residues. Germline V lookup: CDR1 MNHEY, CDR2 SVGEGT. V lost 6 bases and J lost 3; bases outside the gene matches: 7. The CDR3 DNA reads as TGTGCCAGCAGGGTGACAGGGGCGCTCTACAATGAGCAGTTCTTC. Amino acid sequence: CASRVTGALYNEQFF.

Many counts were recorded for this clonotype. V and J are TRBV7-9 and TRBJ1-1; D call uncertain. The CDR3 consists of 15 residues. CDR1 SEHNR and CDR2 FQNEAQ come from the germline V gene (reference sequence). The ends were cut back, 0 bases at V and 0 bases at J, with 8 bases in the middle. The CDR3 region is CASSLAPGMNTEAFF. For the CDR3, the DNA is TGTGCCAGCAGCTTAGCCCCCGGAATGAACACTGAAGCTTTCTTT. Based on the CDR3 plus reference TRBV7-9 and TRBJ1-1, the full variable domain is DTGVSQNPRHKITKRGQNVTFRCDPISEHNRLYWYRQTLGQGPEFLTYFQNEAQLEKSRLLSDRFSAERPKGSFSTLEIQRTEQGDSAMYLCASSLAPGMNTEAFFGQGTRLTVV.